The next 4 T cell receptor beta chains were all read from a single sample in a study of vaccination and CD4 T cells after COVID-19. Sample treatment: approximately nine-day PBMC culture with coronavirus spike peptide pools or control peptides (ViraFEST assay). These TCRs are of unknown antigen specificity. The Oncomine TCR Beta short-read assay was applied to DNA of cultured CD4+ T cells. Via MiXCR, TCRdb re-called the PCR reads, giving one row per CDR3 protein. The sample contains 15,000 or so distinct CDR3 sequences, under 85% of which appear only once. Source material: CD4+ T cells from blood, cultured in vitro. The receptors were gathered from a human donor who had recovered from COVID-19.

CDR3 residues: CASRRGRGHSNQPQHF. CDR3 in DNA: TGTGCCAGCAGGCGGGGGAGGGGGCATAGCAATCAGCCCCAGCATTTT. The chain combines TRBV6-1 with TRBJ1-5, with TRBD1 matching 7 bases. Germline loops: CDR1 MNHNS, CDR2 SASEGT. CDR3 length equals 16 residues. Trimming took 6 bases from V and 0 from J; bases not matched to a gene: 8.

CDR3 sequence (DNA): TGTGCCACCAGCAGGGGGAGCGGGGGCGATACGCAGTATTTT. It codes for CATSRGSGGDTQYF. The chain is built from TRBV15 and TRBJ2-3; 8 bases are shared with TRBD2. The V gene end was trimmed by 3 bases and the J gene end by 6 bases; junction bases not matched to a gene: 5. Germline V lookup: CDR1 LNHNV, CDR2 YYDKDF (reference sequence). The CDR3 extends over 14 amino acids. The variable domain in full, with the rest retrieved from reference TRBV15 and TRBJ2-3, is DAMVIQNPRYQVTQFGKPVTLSCSQTLNHNVMYWYQQKSSQAPKLLFHYYDKDFNNEADTPDNFQSRRPNTSFCFLDIRSPGLGDTAMYLCATSRGSGGDTQYFGPGTRLTVL.

This clonotype was picked up one time. The chain uses TRBV11-3 and TRBJ2-1; 15 nucleotides align to TRBD2. With V trimmed by 5 bases and J by 8 bases, 13 bases remained unmatched. The CDR3 is made up of 18 amino acids. CDR1 and CDR2 (germline): SGHNT, YENEEA. CDR3 in amino acids: CASSPWTSGRVREDEQFF. As DNA, the CDR3 is TGTGCCAGCAGCCCTTGGACTAGCGGGAGGGTCCGCGAAGATGAGCAGTTCTTC. The whole variable domain, remainder taken from reference TRBV11-3 and TRBJ2-1, is EAGVVQSPRYKIIEKKQPVAFWCNPISGHNTLYWYLQNLGQGPELLIRYENEEAVDDSQLPKDRFSAERLKGVDSTLKIQPAELGDSAVYLCASSPWTSGRVREDEQFFGPGTRLTVL.

This clonotype was detected only a few times. V and J are TRBV2 and TRBJ1-5, with no clear D. The CDR3 sequence is 12 residues long. V lost 7 bases and J 4 bases, leaving 8 bases between the germline ends. CDR1 is SNHLY and CDR2 is FYNNEI in the germline V gene. The CDR3 DNA reads as TGTGCCAGCAATCCTCTTAATCAGCCCCAGCATTTT. Translation: CASNPLNQPQHF.